These 22 T cell receptor beta chains originate from one sample sequenced in a study of control samples from healthy donors and cancer patients. The assay was immunoSEQ multiplex PCR, and TCRdb's table has in-frame clones only and misses some. The sample lists about 94,000 clones, about nine tenths occurring once. Sequenced material: blood. The receptor set was obtained from a woman aged 18-29 years in good health.

The J gene is TRBJ2-7, the V gene TRBV13; TRBD1 is a possible D gene (6 bases). There are 14 residues in the CDR3. Trimming pared 3 bases from V and 2 bases from J, leaving 11 bases between. In germline, CDR1 is PRHDT, CDR2 FYEKMQ (reference sequence). The CDR3 DNA is TGTGCCAGCAGCTTGCTCGGACAGCCCTACGAGCAGTACTTC. This sequence encodes CASSLLGQPYEQYF. The complete variable domain, with remaining parts taken from reference TRBV13 and TRBJ2-7, reads AAGVIQSPRHLIKEKRETATLKCYPIPRHDTVYWYQQGPGQDPQFLISFYEKMQSDKGSIPDRFSAQQFSDYHSELNMSSLELGDSALYFCASSLLGQPYEQYFGPGTRLTVT.

The chain combines TRBV18 with TRBJ1-5, with unresolved D. Per germline, CDR1 KGHSH and CDR2 LQKENI. Trimming cost V 2 bases and J 0 bases, with 5 bases left between them. CDR3 length equals 14 residues. The CDR3 region has the DNA TGTGCCAGCTCACCAGGAGATAGCAATCAGCCCCAGCATTTT. It yields the protein CASSPGDSNQPQHF.

The chain uses TRBV9 and TRBJ2-3; 10 positions match TRBD2. V shed 3 bases, J shed 6 bases, and the junction held 7 bases outside the gene matches. The CDR3 runs to 15 residues. Looked up from germline, CDR1 is SGDLS and CDR2 is YYNGEE. The CDR3 spells CASSGLLAGYDTQYF. The CDR3 nucleotides read TGTGCCAGCAGCGGACTACTAGCGGGGTACGATACGCAGTATTTT.

This chain joins TRBV27 and TRBJ1-2, with D unclear. CDR1 and CDR2 from the germline V gene are MNHEY and SMNVEV (reference sequence). This CDR3 spans 10 amino acids. This chain's CDR3 is CDVDGGGYTF. The CDR3 nucleotides read TGTGATGTTGACGGTGGAGGCTACACCTTC.

This clone has only one observation. V gene TRBV6-4 combines with J gene TRBJ1-2, with 8 positions matching TRBD1. The J segment lost 7 bases and the V segment lost 4 bases, leaving 5 bases of the junction unmatched. Looked up from germline, CDR1 is MRHNA and CDR2 is SNTAGT. This CDR3 is built from 13 residues. The CDR3 DNA follows: TGTGCCAGCAGTGCAGGACAGGGACGTGGCTACACCTTC. It specifies CASSAGQGRGYTF.

This chain uses TRBV20-1 with TRBJ2-7; D assignment may be TRBD1 or TRBD2 (5 bases each). Germline loops: CDR1 DFQATT, CDR2 SNEGSKA (reference sequence). Trimming left V 3 bases short and J 0 bases short, with 12 bases between. The CDR3 extends over 14 amino acids. The CDR3 DNA follows: TGCAGTGCTAGTGACCCAGGGAGCTCCTACGAGCAGTACTTC. It specifies CSASDPGSSYEQYF.

The chain uses TRBV7-9 and TRBJ2-5, with D possibly matching TRBD2 (5 bases). CDR1 and CDR2 (germline): SEHNR, FQNEAQ (reference sequence). Trimming stripped 8 bases from V and 1 base from J, with 14 bases between. This CDR3 region has 14 residues. In DNA, the CDR3 is TGTGCCAGCGCTGCAACTGGGAGCCAAGAGACCCAGTACTTC. It codes for CASAATGSQETQYF.

The V and J genes are TRBV27 and TRBJ2-1, with D possibly being TRBD1 (5 bases). Germline CDR1 is MNHEY and CDR2 is SMNVEV (reference sequence). Trimming removed 0 bases from V and 8 bases from J, with 8 bases in between. The CDR3 spans 13 residues. CDR3 coding DNA: TGTGCCAGCAGTTTATCGTTAGGGGATGAGCAGTTCTTC. Translation: CASSLSLGDEQFF.

This chain links TRBV7-9 with TRBJ2-1; tentative D call: TRBD1 (6 bases). The length of the CDR3 is 15 residues. Germline lookup yields CDR1 SEHNR and CDR2 FQNEAQ (reference sequence). The V end lost 5 bases, the J end lost 5 bases, and 16 bases lay between the germline ends. The CDR3 region has the DNA TGTGCCAGCAGCCCTGGGACACTCCTAGACAATGAGCAGTTCTTC. Translated, it gives CASSPGTLLDNEQFF.

The rearrangement joins TRBV9 to TRBJ1-4; D might be TRBD1 (6 bases). Per the germline V gene, CDR1 is SGDLS and CDR2 is YYNGEE. This CDR3 contains 15 residues. Trimming took 0 bases from V and 5 from J, leaving 11 bases between them. For the CDR3, the DNA is TGTGCCAGCAGCGTAGGTTCTGGGGGCAATGAAAAACTGTTTTTT. Its translation: CASSVGSGGNEKLFF.

J is TRBJ1-1 and V is TRBV5-5; 7 bases fit TRBD1. In germline, CDR1 is SGHKS, CDR2 YYEKEE (reference sequence). The CDR3 extends over 14 amino acids. V was clipped by 0 bases and J by 4 bases; unmatched bases: 3. CDR3 bases: TGTGCCAGCAGCTTGGCGCACAGGGGCACTGAAGCTTTCTTT. It codes for CASSLAHRGTEAFF.

Of note for this clone: Other DNA sequences in the sample encode the same CDR3. This chain joins TRBV4-1 and TRBJ1-3, with a possible D match to TRBD1 (6 bases). Germline V lookup: CDR1 MGHRA, CDR2 YSYEKL. The CDR3 has 15 amino acids. V lost 1 base and J lost 1, with 8 bases in between. DNA of the CDR3: TGCGCCAGCAGCCAAGCCAGGGGTTCTGGAAACACCATATATTTT. Its protein product is CASSQARGSGNTIYF.

The chain links TRBV28 to TRBJ1-2; unclear D gene. This CDR3 spans 14 amino acids. The V and J ends lost 2 bases and 2 bases respectively, with 9 bases between them. Germline values: CDR1 MDHEN, CDR2 SYDVKM. CDR3 DNA: TGTGCCAGCAGTTTAGTCCAGCCCAACTATGGCTACACCTTC. It translates to CASSLVQPNYGYTF.

The chain joins TRBV12-5 to TRBJ2-2, with D perhaps TRBD2 (6 bases). V dropped 5 bases and J dropped 3 bases, with 16 bases sitting between them. The germline V gene has CDR1 LGHNT and CDR2 FRNRAP. The CDR3 extends over 16 amino acids. In DNA, the CDR3 is TGTGCTAGTGGTCTTCGGAGGGCATTGGACACCGGGGAGCTGTTTTTT. Translated: CASGLRRALDTGELFF. Full variable domain (rest looked up from reference TRBV12-5 and TRBJ2-2): DARVTQTPRHKVTEMGQEVTMRCQPILGHNTVFWYRQTMMQGLELLAYFRNRAPLDDSGMPKDRFSAEMPDATLATLKIQPSEPRDSAVYFCASGLRRALDTGELFFGEGSRLTVL.

V gene TRBV28 combines with J gene TRBJ1-6; the D gene is possibly TRBD1 (6 bases). V was cut by 5 bases and J by 8 bases, with 16 bases left in between. CDR3 size: 15 residues. CDR1 is MDHEN, CDR2 SYDVKM, per germline. For the CDR3, the DNA is TGTGCCAGCAGTCCCCTCAGGGGAAACGATTCACCCCTCCACTTT. Translated, it gives CASSPLRGNDSPLHF.

The J gene is TRBJ1-1, the V gene TRBV10-2; the D is unclear. CDR1 WSHSY and CDR2 SAAADI come from the germline V gene. The CDR3 is 13 amino acids. V was pared by 5 bases and J by 0 bases, with 7 bases between. Written as DNA, the CDR3 is TGCGCCAGCAGTTCGAACATGAACACTGAAGCTTTCTTT. Its protein is CASSSNMNTEAFF.

The CDR3 region is CASSLGSLWDEQYF. The CDR3 DNA reads as TGTGCCAGCAGTTTAGGGTCGCTGTGGGACGAGCAGTACTTC. The V call is TRBV27, the J call TRBJ2-7, with D uncertain. In germline, CDR1 is MNHEY, CDR2 SMNVEV (reference sequence). This CDR3 contains 14 residues. Trimming removed 2 bases from V and 5 bases from J, with 13 bases in between.

The chain has TRBV29-1 and TRBJ1-1; the D is unclear. The CDR3 has 12 amino acids. The ends were cut back, 4 bases at V and 5 bases at J, with 11 bases in the middle. Germline CDR1 reads SQVTM; CDR2 reads ANQGSEA. CDR3 coding DNA: TGCAGCGTTGTCGAGGGCAGTACTGAAGCTTTCTTT. Its translation is CSVVEGSTEAFF.

V and J are TRBV9 and TRBJ2-3; 10 bases fit TRBD1. CDR3 length: 17 amino acids. The J segment lost 3 bases and the V segment lost 0 bases, leaving 7 bases of the junction unmatched. Germline V CDR1 and CDR2: SGDLS, YYNGEE. The CDR3 coding sequence is TGTGCCAGCAGCGTAGACAGGACAGGGGGTACGACAGATACGCAGTATTTT. This translates into CASSVDRTGGTTDTQYF.

A single count supports this clone. The V call is TRBV6-2 or TRBV6-3, the J call TRBJ2-5; TRBD2 aligns across 7 bases. The V gene's germline CDR1 is MNHEY and CDR2 SVGEGT. The CDR3 extends over 16 amino acids. Losses at the gene ends were 2 bases for V and 5 bases for J; bases not matched to a gene: 11. CDR3 in amino acids: CASSYLGGGFTETQYF. CDR3 nucleotides: TGTGCCAGCAGTTACCTGGGGGGGGGATTCACCGAGACCCAGTACTTC.

This chain links TRBV11-2 with TRBJ1-1; D is undetermined. The CDR3 is 13 residues long. The germline V gene encodes CDR1 SGHAT and CDR2 FQNNGV. The V gene lost 8 bases and the J gene lost 0 bases, with 10 bases spanning the gap. CDR3 residues: CASEGSMNTEAFF. Here the CDR3 DNA reads TGTGCCAGCGAGGGATCGATGAACACTGAAGCTTTCTTT. The full variable domain, rest sourced from reference TRBV11-2 and TRBJ1-1, is EAGVAQSPRYKIIEKRQSVAFWCNPISGHATLYWYQQILGQGPKLLIQFQNNGVVDDSQLPKDRFSAERLKGVDSTLKIQPAKLEDSAVYLCASEGSMNTEAFFGQGTRLTVV.

This chain joins TRBV25-1 and TRBJ2-6; the D is unclear. V was trimmed by 3 bases and J by 2 bases, leaving 2 bases between them. CDR1 is MGHDK and CDR2 is SYGVNS in the germline V gene. The CDR3 has 13 residues. CDR3 DNA: TGTGCCAGCAGTGACCCTGGGGCCAACGTCCTGACTTTC. Amino acid sequence: CASSDPGANVLTF.